Listed below are T cell receptor beta chains from one sample, sequenced in a study of blood T cell repertoires in COVID-19. This table comes from immunoSEQ multiplex PCR, and its TCRdb copy is limited to in-frame clones, with some not included. The sample has roughly 67,000 clones, approximately 93% seen once. Sequencing was performed on peripheral blood. These receptors came from a man in his 70s with active COVID-19. Both conserved end residues are part of each CDR3. Each record gives: J gene, V gene, clone size, D gene, CDR3 DNA, CDR3 protein. The D gene is left open where the match is weak. Clone size, where shown, is once, few, many, or a class for clones that have expanded.

J: TRBJ2-5; V: TRBV11-2; size: once; D: NA; DNA: TGTGCCAGCAGCCCGGACAGTCTCTCAGAGACCCAGTACTTC; CDR3: CASSPDSLSETQYF
J: TRBJ2-1; V: TRBV7-6; size: NA; D: NA; DNA: TGTGCCAGCAGCTTAGTCGGGACACCACTTCCATATCCCTCCTACAATGAGCAGTTCTTC; CDR3: CASSLVGTPLPYPSYNEQFF
J: TRBJ2-1; V: TRBV4-3; size: NA; D: TRBD2; DNA: TGCGCCAGCAGCCAAGAGACTAGCGGATACAATGAGCAGTTCTTC; CDR3: CASSQETSGYNEQFF
J: TRBJ1-3; V: TRBV3-1/TRBV3-2; size: NA; D: NA; DNA: TGTGCCAGCAGCCAAGTACCAGGGCCTGGAAACACCATATATTTT; CDR3: CASSQVPGPGNTIYF
J: TRBJ2-7; V: TRBV27; size: NA; D: TRBD2; DNA: TGTGCCAGCAGTTTGACGGGGGGGCGCAAAAGGGGGAGTGAGCAGTACTTC; CDR3: CASSLTGGRKRGSEQYF
J: TRBJ1-5; V: TRBV2; size: NA; D: TRBD1; DNA: TGTGCCAGCAAGTCCGAAACAGGGGCCCAGCCCCAGCATTTT; CDR3: CASKSETGAQPQHF
J: TRBJ2-1; V: TRBV5-5; size: NA; D: TRBD2; DNA: TGTGCCAGCAGCTCCATTTTCAGGAGCGGGGATTACAATGAGCAGTTCTTC; CDR3: CASSSIFRSGDYNEQFF
J: TRBJ2-6; V: TRBV6-5; size: once; D: NA; DNA: TGTGCCAGCAAAACAGGGTATGGGGCCAACGTCCTGACTTTC; CDR3: CASKTGYGANVLTF
J: TRBJ2-7; V: TRBV19; size: NA; D: NA; DNA: TGTGCCAGTAGTCCGGAGGCCCACGAGCAGTACTTC; CDR3: CASSPEAHEQYF
J: TRBJ1-2; V: TRBV28; size: NA; D: NA; DNA: TGTGCCAGTGGACAGAACTATGGCTACACCTTC; CDR3: CASGQNYGYTF
J: TRBJ1-5; V: TRBV6-5; size: NA; D: NA; DNA: TGTGCCAGCAGAACGGCCGGGATCAATCAGCCCCAGCATTTT; CDR3: CASRTAGINQPQHF
J: TRBJ1-4; V: TRBV9; size: NA; D: TRBD1; DNA: TGTGCCAGCAGCCCACAGGGGGCCACTAATGAAAAACTGTTTTTT; CDR3: CASSPQGATNEKLFF
J: TRBJ1-2; V: TRBV2; size: NA; D: TRBD1; DNA: TGTGCCAGCAGTGTGACAGGGGTGGATGGCTACACCTTC; CDR3: CASSVTGVDGYTF
J: TRBJ2-2; V: TRBV18; size: NA; D: NA; DNA: TGTGCCAGCCTCTCTCCACAGGGAGCAGGGGAGCTGTTTTTT; CDR3: CASLSPQGAGELFF
J: TRBJ2-3; V: TRBV18; size: NA; D: NA; DNA: TGTGCCAGCTCACCTATAGAACAGAACACAGATACGCAGTATTTT; CDR3: CASSPIEQNTDTQYF
J: TRBJ2-3; V: TRBV9; size: NA; D: TRBD2; DNA: TGTGCCAGCAGCGCTGGACTAGTCGTAGCGTTAAGGGCAGATACGCAGTATTTT; CDR3: CASSAGLVVALRADTQYF
J: TRBJ2-1; V: TRBV18; size: NA; D: NA; DNA: TGTGCCAGCTCACCACTGGTCGGGGACTACAATGAGCAGTTCTTC; CDR3: CASSPLVGDYNEQFF
J: TRBJ1-4; V: TRBV10-3; size: NA; D: NA; DNA: TGTGCCATCAGTCAGACGGAGACTAATGAAAAACTGTTTTTT; CDR3: CAISQTETNEKLFF
J: TRBJ2-7; V: TRBV11-3; size: NA; D: NA; DNA: TGTGCCAGCAGCCCCCTCGGAGGGATAGGCAACGAGCAGTACTTC; CDR3: CASSPLGGIGNEQYF
J: TRBJ2-5; V: TRBV5-1; size: NA; D: TRBD2; DNA: TGCGCCAGCAAATACACCGCCGGGACTAGCGGGGGCGCCGGGGAGACCCAGTACTTC; CDR3: CASKYTAGTSGGAGETQYF
J: TRBJ2-3; V: TRBV6-5; size: NA; D: NA; DNA: TGTGCCAGCAGTTACTCTCTAGGTTCAGATACGCAGTATTTT; CDR3: CASSYSLGSDTQYF
J: TRBJ2-2; V: TRBV25-1; size: NA; D: TRBD1; DNA: TGTGCCAGCAGTGGAAGAGGACAGGGAAAAACCGGGGAGCTGTTTTTT; CDR3: CASSGRGQGKTGELFF
J: TRBJ1-2; V: TRBV6-2/TRBV6-3; size: NA; D: NA; DNA: TGTGCCAGCAGCCGAGGAAGACAGGATGGCTACACCTTC; CDR3: CASSRGRQDGYTF
J: TRBJ2-2; V: TRBV5-1; size: NA; D: NA; DNA: TGCGCCAGCAGCTTGACAGGGTTCCGTGCCGGGGAGCTGTTTTTT; CDR3: CASSLTGFRAGELFF
J: TRBJ2-3; V: TRBV6-5; size: NA; D: NA; DNA: TGTGCCAGTACGTGGCGGGGCACAGATACGCAGTATTTT; CDR3: CASTWRGTDTQYF
J: TRBJ2-3; V: TRBV7-9; size: NA; D: NA; DNA: TGTGCCAGCAGCTTAGCGGGGCTAGACACAGATACGCAGTATTTT; CDR3: CASSLAGLDTDTQYF
J: TRBJ2-5; V: TRBV4-1; size: few; D: NA; DNA: TGCGCCAGCAGCCATACACAGGGTGAGGGGTCAGAGACCCAGTACTTC; CDR3: CASSHTQGEGSETQYF
J: TRBJ2-2; V: TRBV7-2; size: NA; D: NA; DNA: TGTGCCAGCTCAAACAGGGTCCTGGCCGGGGAGCTGTTTTTT; CDR3: CASSNRVLAGELFF
J: TRBJ1-1; V: TRBV7-9; size: once; D: NA; DNA: TGTGCCAGCAGCTCACAGACATGGGCGACTGAAGCTTTCTTT; CDR3: CASSSQTWATEAFF
J: TRBJ2-2; V: TRBV7-2; size: NA; D: TRBD2; DNA: TGTGCCAGCAGCCCCCGGGGGGGGAGCGGGACCGGGGAGCTGTTTTTT; CDR3: CASSPRGGSGTGELFF
J: TRBJ2-7; V: TRBV5-4; size: NA; D: TRBD1; DNA: TGTGCCAGCAGCTTGGCTGACAGGGGGGAGCAGTACTTC; CDR3: CASSLADRGEQYF
J: TRBJ2-1; V: TRBV19; size: NA; D: TRBD2; DNA: TGTGCCAGTAGTATCTTCGCTAGCGGGGGGGATGAGCAGTTCTTC; CDR3: CASSIFASGGDEQFF
J: TRBJ1-3; V: TRBV5-1; size: few; D: TRBD1; DNA: TGCGCCAGCAGCTTGGCAGGGGGTGGAGGCACCATATATTTT; CDR3: CASSLAGGGGTIYF
J: TRBJ1-4; V: TRBV6-1; size: NA; D: NA; DNA: TGTGCCAGCAGTGAGCTAAATGAAAAACTGTTTTTT; CDR3: CASSELNEKLFF
J: TRBJ1-2; V: TRBV7-9; size: NA; D: NA; DNA: TGTGCCAGCAGCCCCGGGACACTTAACTATGGCTACACCTTC; CDR3: CASSPGTLNYGYTF
J: TRBJ2-7; V: TRBV7-8; size: NA; D: TRBD2; DNA: TGTGCCAGCAACCGACTAGCGGATTACGAGCAGTACTTC; CDR3: CASNRLADYEQYF
J: TRBJ2-2; V: TRBV10-3; size: NA; D: NA; DNA: TGTGCCATCAAAGGAGAGGCCGGGGAGCTGTTTTTT; CDR3: CAIKGEAGELFF
J: TRBJ1-1; V: TRBV6-1; size: NA; D: NA; DNA: TGTGCCAGCAGTGAATGGGGGGTTATGAACACTGAAGCTTTCTTT; CDR3: CASSEWGVMNTEAFF
J: TRBJ1-4; V: TRBV5-1; size: NA; D: TRBD1; DNA: TGCGCCAGCAGCTTGGGGGCCCTGGACAGGGAGGGTGAAAAACTGTTTTTT; CDR3: CASSLGALDREGEKLFF
J: TRBJ1-2; V: TRBV5-6; size: NA; D: NA; DNA: TGTGCCAGCAGCTCCACCTTGACATCTAACTATGGCTACACCTTC; CDR3: CASSSTLTSNYGYTF
J: TRBJ1-5; V: TRBV19; size: NA; D: NA; DNA: TGTGCCAGTAGTATAGCCCACGGGTGGGGCAATCAGCCCCAGCATTTT; CDR3: CASSIAHGWGNQPQHF
J: TRBJ2-3; V: TRBV2; size: NA; D: NA; DNA: TGTGCCGGCACGAGGGGGTTAACAGATACGCAGTATTTT; CDR3: CAGTRGLTDTQYF
J: TRBJ2-7; V: TRBV9; size: NA; D: TRBD2; DNA: TGTGCCAGCAGTTTAGCGGGGGGGAGAAACGAGCAGTACTTC; CDR3: CASSLAGGRNEQYF
J: TRBJ1-4; V: TRBV29-1; size: NA; D: NA; DNA: TGCAGCGTTGAAATATCAAAAGACAGACTGTTTTTT; CDR3: CSVEISKDRLFF